One and the same sample provided the 5 T cell receptor beta chains below, sequenced in a study of blood T cell repertoires in COVID-19. Only in-frame clones appear in the TCRdb table, and some are missing; sequencing was by immunoSEQ multiplex PCR. The profile shows 30,000 to 40,000 clones, approximately 86% of them singletons. Input material: peripheral blood. Source of these receptors: a man aged 55-75 years with acute or convalescent COVID-19.

The chain has TRBV20-1 and TRBJ1-5, with D possibly matching TRBD1 (6 bases). Looked up from germline, CDR1 is DFQATT and CDR2 is SNEGSKA (reference sequence). V was cut by 3 bases and J by 4 bases, with 16 bases left in between. The CDR3 is 15 residues long. CDR3 DNA: TGCAGTGCTAGTTCTTCGGACAGCCCAAATCAGCCCCAGCATTTT. It codes for CSASSSDSPNQPQHF.

V and J are TRBV29-1 and TRBJ2-3; 9 bases match TRBD2. The CDR3 contains 14 residues. The trim removed 5 bases at V and 0 bases at J, leaving 3 bases unmatched. In germline, CDR1 is SQVTM, CDR2 ANQGSEA. In DNA, the CDR3 is TGCAGCGTTCAGCGGGGGGCTAGCACAGATACGCAGTATTTT. This codes for CSVQRGASTDTQYF.

This clone is a singleton in its sample. The chain employs TRBV24-1 and TRBJ2-3; D might be TRBD1 (5 bases). CDR3 length: 15 amino acids. The germline V gene has CDR1 KGHDR and CDR2 SFDVKD. Trimming shortened V by 7 bases and J by 1 base, and 14 bases separated the two germline ends. The CDR3 protein is CATRGPGVGTDTQYF. DNA for the CDR3: TGTGCCACCAGGGGGCCTGGGGTGGGCACAGATACGCAGTATTTT.

The chain joins TRBV29-1 to TRBJ2-7; 7 nucleotides line up with TRBD1. The V gene's germline CDR1 is SQVTM and CDR2 ANQGSEA. This CDR3 has 12 amino acids. V gave up 4 bases and J gave up 7 bases; unmatched junction bases: 7. In DNA form, the CDR3 reads TGCAGCGTTGCTAGGGGGCCTGGGGAGCAGTACTTC. Translation gives CSVARGPGEQYF.

In DNA form, the CDR3 reads TGTGCCAGCAGTGCGCTGACTAGCGAGGGCACAGATACGCAGTATTTT. Its translation is CASSALTSEGTDTQYF. V gene TRBV27 combines with J gene TRBJ2-3; 8 nucleotides match TRBD2. The germline CDR1 and CDR2 sequences are MNHEY and SMNVEV (reference sequence). This CDR3 spans 16 amino acids. V gave up 5 bases and J gave up 1 base; unmatched junction bases: 8.